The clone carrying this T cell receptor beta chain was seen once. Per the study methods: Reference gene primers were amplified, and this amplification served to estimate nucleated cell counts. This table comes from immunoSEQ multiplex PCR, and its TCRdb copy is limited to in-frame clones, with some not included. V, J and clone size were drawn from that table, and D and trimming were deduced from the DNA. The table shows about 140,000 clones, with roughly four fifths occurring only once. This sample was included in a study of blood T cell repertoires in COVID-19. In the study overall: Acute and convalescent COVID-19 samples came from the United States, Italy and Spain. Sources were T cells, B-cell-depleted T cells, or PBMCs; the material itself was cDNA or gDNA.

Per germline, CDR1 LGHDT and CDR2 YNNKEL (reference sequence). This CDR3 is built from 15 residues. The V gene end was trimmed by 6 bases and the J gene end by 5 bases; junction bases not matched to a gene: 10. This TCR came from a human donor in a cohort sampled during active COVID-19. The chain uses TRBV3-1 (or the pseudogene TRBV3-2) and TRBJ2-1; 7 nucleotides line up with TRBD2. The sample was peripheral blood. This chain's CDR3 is CASRGRGRRNNEQFF. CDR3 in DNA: TGTGCCAGCAGGGGGAGGGGTCGGAGGAACAATGAGCAGTTCTTC.